This is a list of T cell receptor beta chains from one sample in a study of blood T cells in healthy people across ages. TCRdb fed the 5' RACE reads into MiXCR, producing one record per CDR3 protein. The data show about 760,000 distinct CDR3 sequences, with about 25% seen just once and 9.4% held by the top ten. The sample was also reused in another study, on T cells of mothers and their children.

Sequenced sample: blood. These receptors were collected from a boy aged 10-17 years in good health. Each CDR3 is given with its conserved first and last residue. The D gene is left open where the match is weak. Only part of the rows carry a size: once, few, many, or a class if the clone is expanded.

D	size	V	J	CDR3	DNA
NA	NA	TRBV15	TRBJ2-5	CATSRSGLETQYF	TGTGCCACCAGCAGGAGCGGGTTGGAGACCCAGTACTTC
TRBD2	few	TRBV12-5	TRBJ2-7	CASGLVTSGSYEQYF	TGTGCTAGTGGTTTGGTAACTAGCGGGAGCTACGAGCAGTACTTC
NA	NA	TRBV6-1	TRBJ2-5	CASSKGQYPTQETQYF	TGTGCCAGCAGCAAAGGACAGTACCCCACACAAGAGACCCAGTACTTC
NA	NA	TRBV6-2/TRBV6-3	TRBJ2-7	CASSEADYEQYF	TGTGCCAGCAGTGAAGCAGACTACGAGCAGTACTTC
TRBD2	few	TRBV13	TRBJ2-3	CASSARGSGITDTQYF	TGTGCCAGCAGCGCCCGGGGGAGCGGGATCACAGATACGCAGTATTTT
TRBD2	NA	TRBV14	TRBJ2-1	CASSPWAGVEQFF	TGTGCCAGCAGTCCATGGGCGGGAGTAGAGCAGTTCTTC
NA	NA	TRBV10-3	TRBJ2-3	CAISESLEIGDTQYF	TGTGCCATCAGTGAGTCCTTGGAGATAGGAGATACGCAGTATTTT
NA	few	TRBV28	TRBJ2-5	CASSSSYRAYQETQYF	TGTGCCAGCAGTTCCTCATACAGGGCGTACCAAGAGACCCAGTACTTC
NA	few	TRBV4-1	TRBJ2-7	CASSQDGRPSSYEQYF	TGCGCCAGCAGCCAAGATGGGCGGCCGAGCTCCTACGAGCAGTACTTC
NA	NA	TRBV29-1	TRBJ2-5	CSVVGVFEVLDEETQYF	TGCAGCGTTGTAGGGGTTTTTGAGGTTTTAGATGAAGAGACCCAGTACTTC
NA	NA	TRBV2	TRBJ2-1	CASGSTGNEQFF	TGTGCCAGCGGGAGCACAGGCAATGAGCAGTTCTTC
TRBD1	NA	TRBV27	TRBJ2-7	CASRTGQGTYLSYEQYF	TGTGCCAGCAGGACAGGACAGGGCACTTATCTTTCCTACGAGCAGTACTTC
NA	NA	TRBV29-1	TRBJ2-1	CSVPLSRYEQFF	TGCAGCGTCCCCCTTAGTAGGTATGAGCAGTTCTTC
NA	NA	TRBV29-1	TRBJ2-7	CSVDLGAPAYEQYF	TGCAGCGTTGATCTAGGGGCGCCGGCCTACGAGCAGTACTTC
TRBD2	few	TRBV7-2	TRBJ2-3	CASSLAGRAITDTQYF	TGTGCCAGCAGCTTAGCCGGGAGGGCCATCACAGATACGCAGTATTTT
NA	few	TRBV11-2	TRBJ2-3	CASSFGVLGTDTQYF	TGTGCCAGCAGCTTCGGGGTTCTGGGCACAGATACGCAGTATTTT
TRBD1	few	TRBV6-1	TRBJ1-6	CASRPLTGSSYNSPLHF	TGTGCCAGCAGGCCACTGACAGGGAGCTCCTATAATTCACCCCTCCACTTT
TRBD2	NA	TRBV6-6	TRBJ2-2	CASRLLAGVAGELFF	TGTGCCAGCAGGCTACTAGCGGGAGTGGCCGGGGAGCTGTTTTTT
TRBD1	few	TRBV19	TRBJ2-1	CATTDRGRWDEQFF	TGTGCCACAACTGACAGGGGTCGGTGGGATGAGCAGTTCTTC
TRBD1	NA	TRBV6-5	TRBJ1-2	CASSYTSGQRNYGYTF	TGTGCCAGCAGTTATACCTCGGGACAGCGAAACTATGGCTACACCTTC
TRBD1	NA	TRBV5-6	TRBJ2-1	CASSLGQGFEQFF	TGCGCCAGCAGCCTCGGACAGGGCTTTGAGCAGTTCTTC
NA	NA	TRBV28	TRBJ1-1	CASSGVGMNTEAFF	TGTGCCAGCAGCGGGGTGGGGATGAACACTGAAGCTTTCTTT